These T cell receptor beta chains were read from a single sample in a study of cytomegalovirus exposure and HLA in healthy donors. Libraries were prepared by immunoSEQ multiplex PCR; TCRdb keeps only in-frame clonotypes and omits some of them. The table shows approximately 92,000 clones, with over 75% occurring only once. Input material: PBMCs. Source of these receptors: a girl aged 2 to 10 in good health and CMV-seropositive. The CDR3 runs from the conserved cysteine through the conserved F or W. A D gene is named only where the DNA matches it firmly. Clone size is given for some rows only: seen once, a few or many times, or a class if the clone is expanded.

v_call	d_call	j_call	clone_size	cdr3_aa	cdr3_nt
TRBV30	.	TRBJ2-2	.	CAWSGGNTGELFF	TGTGCCTGGAGCGGGGGTAACACCGGGGAGCTGTTTTTT
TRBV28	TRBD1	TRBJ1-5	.	CASSLLTGSNQPQHF	TGTGCCAGCAGTTTATTGACAGGGAGCAATCAGCCCCAGCATTTT
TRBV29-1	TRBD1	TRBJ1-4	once	CSVEDPKDRGVGEKLFF	TGCAGCGTTGAAGATCCCAAGGACAGGGGTGTAGGTGAAAAACTGTTTTTT
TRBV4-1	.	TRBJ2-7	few	CASSQTGDSYYEQYF	TGCGCCAGCAGCCAAACGGGGGATTCTTACTACGAGCAGTACTTC
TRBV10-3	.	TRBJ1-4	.	CAISAGVNEKLFF	TGTGCCATCAGTGCAGGGGTTAATGAAAAACTGTTTTTT
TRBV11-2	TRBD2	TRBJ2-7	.	CASSTYGTSGYEQYF	TGTGCCAGCAGCACATACGGGACTAGCGGCTACGAGCAGTACTTC
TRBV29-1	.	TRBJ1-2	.	CSVGLSDYGYTF	TGCAGCGTTGGGTTAAGCGATTATGGCTACACCTTC
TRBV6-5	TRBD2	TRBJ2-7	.	CASRWIAGGPGEQYF	TGTGCCAGCAGGTGGATAGCGGGAGGGCCGGGGGAGCAGTACTTC
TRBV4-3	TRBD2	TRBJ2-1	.	CASSQDWTSGSYNEQFF	TGCGCCAGCAGCCAGGATTGGACTAGCGGATCCTACAATGAGCAGTTCTTC
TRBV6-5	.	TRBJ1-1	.	CASSFYPGVVQTEAFF	TGTGCCAGCAGTTTTTACCCCGGGGTTGTTCAAACTGAAGCTTTCTTT
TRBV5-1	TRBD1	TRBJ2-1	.	CASSDSGQAYNEQFF	TGCGCCAGCAGCGATTCGGGACAGGCGTACAATGAGCAGTTCTTC
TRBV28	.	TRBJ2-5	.	CASSLGGAETQYF	TGTGCCAGCAGCCTTGGGGGGGCAGAGACCCAGTACTTC
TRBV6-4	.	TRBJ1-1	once	CASSSELGTEAFF	TGTGCCAGCAGTTCGGAGCTCGGCACTGAAGCTTTCTTT
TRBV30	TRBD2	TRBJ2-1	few	CAWIPTPKAGRSNEQFF	TGTGCCTGGATCCCAACCCCAAAAGCGGGGAGGAGCAATGAGCAGTTCTTC
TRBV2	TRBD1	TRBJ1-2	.	CASSIGQGAHYGYTF	TGTGCCAGCAGTATTGGACAGGGGGCTCACTATGGCTACACCTTC
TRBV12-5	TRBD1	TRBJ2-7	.	CASGPGDRTYEQYF	TGTGCTAGTGGTCCAGGGGACAGAACATACGAGCAGTACTTC
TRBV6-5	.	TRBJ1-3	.	CASRDSSGNTIYF	TGTGCCAGCAGGGACAGCTCTGGAAACACCATATATTTT
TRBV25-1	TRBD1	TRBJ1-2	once	CASSAPGQNGYTF	TGTGCCAGCAGTGCTCCGGGACAGAATGGCTACACCTTC
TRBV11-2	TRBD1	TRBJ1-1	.	CASSLRQGGNTEAFF	TGTGCCAGCAGCTTACGTCAAGGGGGCAACACTGAAGCTTTCTTT
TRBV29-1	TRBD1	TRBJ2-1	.	CSVRQGAIRYYNEQFF	TGCAGCGTCCGACAGGGGGCCATTAGGTACTACAATGAGCAGTTCTTC